This is a list of T cell receptor beta chains from one sample in a study of blood T cell repertoires in COVID-19. Generated by immunoSEQ multiplex PCR, the TCRdb table keeps only in-frame clones and is missing some. The sample has more than 45,000 clones; 86% are singletons. The sequenced sample consisted of peripheral blood. The receptors were sampled from a human donor in a cohort sampled during active COVID-19. CDR3s include the opening cysteine and the closing phenylalanine or tryptophan. Each record gives: J gene, D gene, clone size, V gene, CDR3 DNA, CDR3 protein. D genes are given only for firm matches. Size values are once, few and many counts, or a class for expanded clones, and some rows have none.

>TRBJ1-4|-|-|TRBV6-1
TGTGCCAGCAGTGAATATTTAGGACAGTGGGAAAAACTGTTTTTT
CASSEYLGQWEKLFF
>TRBJ2-3|-|-|TRBV5-1
TGCGCCAGCAGCCAGGAAGGGGGTCGGGGCGATACGCAGTATTTT
CASSQEGGRGDTQYF
>TRBJ2-1|TRBD1|-|TRBV9
TGTGCCAGCAGCGCCACCGGGACAGGGGTCTACAATGAGCAGTTCTTC
CASSATGTGVYNEQFF
>TRBJ1-5|-|few|TRBV6-1
TGTGCCAGCAGTGAATTGGCACCCAATCAGCCCCAGCATTTT
CASSELAPNQPQHF
>TRBJ1-5|TRBD1|-|TRBV15
TGTGCCACCAGCAGAGATCGCGGGACAGGACCCCGGAGGCATTTT
CATSRDRGTGPRRHF
>TRBJ2-2|TRBD1|once|TRBV19
TGTGCCAGTATTGAGACAGGGAGCACCGGGGAGCTGTTTTTT
CASIETGSTGELFF
>TRBJ2-7|-|-|TRBV4-2
TGTGCCAGCAGCCAAGATTCCGGGGTTCCCTACGAGCAGTACTTC
CASSQDSGVPYEQYF
>TRBJ2-6|-|-|TRBV9
TGTGCCAGCGGACAAGTCGGAGACTCTGGGGCCAACGTCCTGACTTTC
CASGQVGDSGANVLTF
>TRBJ1-2|TRBD1|-|TRBV6-5
TGTGCCAGCAGCATGGGACAGGGGGATGGCTACACCTTC
CASSMGQGDGYTF
>TRBJ1-1|TRBD1|-|TRBV28
TGTGCCAGCAGTTTCGAGCAGAGTGGGACAGGGGGTGGGGTTGAAGCTTTCTTT
CASSFEQSGTGGGVEAFF
>TRBJ1-2|-|once|TRBV11-2
TGTGCCAGCAGCTTAGATCAAGGGGGGGTTGTGGCATATGGCTACACCTTC
CASSLDQGGVVAYGYTF
>TRBJ2-7|-|-|TRBV12-3/TRBV12-4
TGTGCCAGCGGGGACAACCTGGGAAACGAGCAGTACTTC
CASGDNLGNEQYF
>TRBJ2-3|-|once|TRBV11-2
TGTGCCAGCAGCTCCTCCCCCACAGATACGCAGTATTTT
CASSSSPTDTQYF
>TRBJ1-2|-|-|TRBV3-1/TRBV3-2
TGTGCCAGCAGCCCGCAAGACAGGTGGGAAGACTATGGCTACACCTTC
CASSPQDRWEDYGYTF
>TRBJ2-7|-|-|TRBV12-5
TGTGCTAGTGGTCCCTACAGGAGCGAGCAGTACTTC
CASGPYRSEQYF
>TRBJ2-1|TRBD2|-|TRBV3-1/TRBV3-2
TGTGCCAGCAGCCACGGGCGGGGGGGCGTGTCCCTCAACACGGATGAGCAGTTCTTC
CASSHGRGGVSLNTDEQFF
>TRBJ2-3|TRBD2|-|TRBV7-9
TGTGCCAGCAGCTTAGGCACTAGCGGCCTCACAGATACGCAGTATTTT
CASSLGTSGLTDTQYF
>TRBJ2-3|TRBD2|-|TRBV5-1
TGCGCCAGCAGCTCTGGGACTAGCGGGCCCGCATGGGATACGCAGTATTTT
CASSSGTSGPAWDTQYF
>TRBJ1-3|TRBD1|-|TRBV2
TGTGCCAGCTGCCTACAGGGGGCTGGAAACACCATATATTTT
CASCLQGAGNTIYF
>TRBJ1-5|-|-|TRBV28
TGTGCCAGCAGCTCAATTAGCCTGACCCCGTTTCAGCCCCAGCATTTT
CASSSISLTPFQPQHF
>TRBJ2-3|TRBD2|-|TRBV6-2/TRBV6-3
TGTGCCAGCAGTTTAAGCGGGGGGGCGGAAGATACGCAGTATTTT
CASSLSGGAEDTQYF
>TRBJ2-2|-|-|TRBV5-1
TGCGCCAGCAGCTTGGCCGGACAGAGGAACACCGGGGAGCTGTTTTTT
CASSLAGQRNTGELFF
>TRBJ2-7|TRBD2|-|TRBV6-2/TRBV6-3
TGTGCCAGCAGTTATCCGACTAGCGGGGGACCCTACGAGCAGTACTTC
CASSYPTSGGPYEQYF
>TRBJ1-6|TRBD1|-|TRBV5-6
TGTGCCAGCAGCTTGCGCCCGGGACAGATTTCACCCCTCCACTTT
CASSLRPGQISPLHF
>TRBJ1-2|TRBD1|-|TRBV11-1
TGTGCCAGCAGCCCGGGACAGGGGGTTGATGGCTACACCTTC
CASSPGQGVDGYTF
>TRBJ2-5|TRBD1|-|TRBV4-1
TGCGCCAGTCATGGACAGGGAGGGACCCAGTACTTC
CASHGQGGTQYF
>TRBJ2-5|-|-|TRBV5-1
TGCGCCAGCAGCCCACCCAACACAGAGACCCAGTACTTC
CASSPPNTETQYF
>TRBJ1-3|-|-|TRBV4-3
TGCGCCAGCAGCCAAGACAGGGAATCTGGAAACACCATATATTTT
CASSQDRESGNTIYF
>TRBJ1-3|-|-|TRBV7-8
TGTGCCAGCAGCTTAGTCTCTCGGGGGGTTGGAAACACCATATATTTT
CASSLVSRGVGNTIYF
>TRBJ1-6|-|-|TRBV6-6
TGTGCCAGCAGTTACCGCCTACTCAAAACCCTCCACTTT
CASSYRLLKTLHF
>TRBJ2-5|-|-|TRBV6-5
TGTGCCAGCAGTTGCCGGGGGGCCGTAGAGACCCAGTACTTC
CASSCRGAVETQYF
>TRBJ1-2|TRBD1|-|TRBV6-5
TGTGCCATCCGAGGGACAGTATATGGCTACACCTTC
CAIRGTVYGYTF
>TRBJ1-2|-|once|TRBV6-5
TGTGCCAGCAGTTTCGGGAAGTCATATGGCTACACCTTC
CASSFGKSYGYTF
>TRBJ2-3|-|-|TRBV20-1
TGCAGTGCCCGTGGAGGGGATACGCAGTATTTT
CSARGGDTQYF
>TRBJ1-6|TRBD1|-|TRBV5-1
TGCGCCAGCAGCGTCGAGGGGGCCCTGAGCTCCTATAATTCACCCCTCCACTTT
CASSVEGALSSYNSPLHF
>TRBJ2-3|-|-|TRBV5-1
TGCGCCAGCAGCTTGACAGTTGCAAACACAGATACGCAGTATTTT
CASSLTVANTDTQYF
>TRBJ2-1|-|-|TRBV12-3/TRBV12-4
TGTGCCAGCAGTTTAACCAGGTACAATGAGCAGTTCTTC
CASSLTRYNEQFF
>TRBJ2-7|-|-|TRBV5-6
TGTGCCAGCAGCCTCAGGGGTTTAACCTTATCCTACGAGCAGTACTTC
CASSLRGLTLSYEQYF
>TRBJ1-5|TRBD1|-|TRBV28
TGTGCCAGCAGTCCCTTGACAGGGGGCGGGCAGCCCCAGCATTTT
CASSPLTGGGQPQHF
>TRBJ1-4|TRBD1|medium-sized|TRBV9
TGTGCCAGAGATCGACAGGGTAGATGGGAAAAACTGTTTTTT
CARDRQGRWEKLFF
>TRBJ1-1|-|-|TRBV4-3
TGCGCCAGCAGCCAAGAGATCGGGGTGACTGAAGCTTTCTTT
CASSQEIGVTEAFF
>TRBJ2-2|-|few|TRBV5-5
TGTGCCAGCAGTAGCCGTTACACCGGGGAGCTGTTTTTT
CASSSRYTGELFF
>TRBJ2-7|-|-|TRBV19
TGTGCCAGTAGTATAAGCAGGGGATCTTCCTACGAGCAGTACTTC
CASSISRGSSYEQYF
>TRBJ2-1|-|-|TRBV5-1
TGCGCCAGCAGCTTGGGAGGGTCCCCCTACAATGAGCAGTTCTTC
CASSLGGSPYNEQFF